These 27 T cell receptor beta chains share one sample of origin, sequenced in a study of post-analysis software for immune sequencing data (dated by TCRdb to about 2015). The intended sense of this specimen's time point label: second blood draw from one MS patient after hematopoietic stem cell transplantation. Library method: PCR. The listed sequencing device is Illumina HiSeq 2500. To reduce PCR and sequencing biases, unique molecular identifiers were incorporated into the TCR beta cDNA libraries. TCRdb took the public reads, trimmed them with fastp at Q25, ran MiXCR for clone calling and kept in-frame beta chains. Entries are consolidated by CDR3 protein sequence, retaining the most common genes and DNA. For this sample there are about 160,000 distinct CDR3 sequences; around 36% appear just once. The ten most abundant clones make up roughly 28% of the sample. The sequences come from blood, collected after autologous hematopoietic stem cell transplantation. These TCRs come from a girl aged 10-17 years with multiple sclerosis. Donor details come from another sample of the same person, matched by shared clones.

CDR3 in DNA: TGTGCCACCAGCAACCCGGCAGGGCAGAAGACCCAGTACTTC. It yields the protein CATSNPAGQKTQYF. The rearrangement uses TRBV15 and TRBJ2-5; D might be TRBD1 (5 bases). The CDR3 covers 14 residues. V lost 4 bases and J lost 6, with 15 bases in between. Germline CDR1 reads LNHNV; CDR2 reads YYDKDF (reference sequence).

The V call is TRBV20-1, the J call TRBJ2-1, with TRBD2 matching 11 bases. The CDR3 runs to 15 residues. The germline gives CDR1 DFQATT, CDR2 SNEGSKA (reference sequence). The trim removed 2 bases at V and 9 bases at J, leaving 9 bases unmatched. The chain's CDR3 is CSARTGLAEWGEQFF. DNA for the CDR3: TGCAGTGCTAGAACGGGACTAGCGGAGTGGGGTGAGCAGTTCTTC.

V usage is TRBV24-1 and J usage is TRBJ2-1; D is tentatively TRBD1 or TRBD2 (5 bases each). V lost 7 bases and J 5 bases, leaving 17 bases between the germline ends. The CDR3 length is 15 residues. Germline V CDR1 and CDR2: KGHDR, SFDVKD. CDR3 amino acids: CATRSGRTQNNEQFF. CDR3 nucleotide sequence: TGTGCCACCAGGTCGGGACGGACACAGAACAATGAGCAGTTCTTC.

The chain uses TRBV20-1 and TRBJ1-2; tentative D call: TRBD1 (6 bases). Per germline, CDR1 DFQATT and CDR2 SNEGSKA (reference sequence). This CDR3 has 12 residues. V lost 0 bases to trimming and J lost 6 bases, with 8 bases between them. CDR3 loop: CSARDEGDGYTF. CDR3 coding DNA: TGCAGTGCTAGAGATGAGGGGGATGGCTACACCTTC.

This clonotype has only a few counts. The V gene is TRBV5-4, the J gene TRBJ2-3, with 9 bases matching TRBD1. Trimming took 1 base from V and 7 from J; bases not matched to a gene: 16. The CDR3 runs to 18 residues. CDR1 SGHNT and CDR2 YYREEE come from the germline V gene (reference sequence). CDR3 bases: TGTGCCAGCAGCTTGTTCTTCGGCGGGACAGGGATAGTAAATACGCAGTATTTT. This sequence encodes CASSLFFGGTGIVNTQYF.

On this clonotype itself: A read error may produce the germline difference seen at one junction end. The V and J genes are TRBV5-6 and TRBJ2-1; no clear D. This CDR3 is built from 12 residues. From germline, CDR1 is SGHDT and CDR2 YYEEEE. The CDR3 DNA reads TGTGCCAGCAGTTTCACTTGGAATGAGCAGTGCTTC. The encoded protein is CASSFTWNEQCF. Filled out from reference TRBV5-6 and TRBJ2-1, the complete variable domain reads DAGVTQSPTHLIKTRGQQVTLRCSPKSGHDTVSWYQQALGQGPQFIFQYYEEEERQRGNFPDRFSGHQFPNYSSELNVNALLLGDSALYLCASSFTWNEQCFGPGTRLTVL.

The rearrangement links TRBV5-1 to TRBJ2-3, with no clear D. Trimming pared 6 bases from V and 3 bases from J, leaving 11 bases between. The CDR3 length is 13 residues. Germline V gene sequence: CDR1 SGHRS, CDR2 YFSETQ. CDR3 bases: TGCGCCAGCACCCCTGAGGATACAGATACGCAGTATTTT. This sequence encodes CASTPEDTDTQYF.

As for this clonotype: This may come from a read error, since a much larger clone is one base off. The chain is built from TRBV20-1 and TRBJ2-7; D remains ambiguous. The CDR3 has 12 amino acids. CDR1 DFQATT and CDR2 SNEGSKA come from the germline V gene (reference sequence). The V gene lost 6 bases and the J gene lost 7 bases, with 16 bases spanning the gap. The CDR3 protein is CSAPTGGWEQYF. The CDR3 nucleotides are TGCAGTGCCCCGACCGGCGGCTGGGAGCAGTACTTC.

The J gene is TRBJ2-1, the V gene TRBV5-6; no clear D gene. CDR1 is SGHDT, CDR2 YYEEEE, per germline. Between the trimmed V and J ends, which lost 0 bases and 6 bases, there was a span of 7 bases. CDR3 length equals 13 residues. The CDR3 spells CASSLGSRNEQFF. In nucleotides, the CDR3 is TGTGCCAGCAGCTTGGGTTCCCGCAATGAGCAGTTCTTC.

This clonotype was counted a few times. The chain is built from TRBV5-6 and TRBJ2-5; D gene unclear. The end of the DNA aligns better with TRBJ2-7, so the J call may be wrong. The CDR3 is 14 residues long. CDR1 SGHDT and CDR2 YYEEEE come from the germline V gene. Here the CDR3 reads CASSRGPLGDEQYF. CDR3 DNA: TGTGCCAGCAGCAGAGGACCTCTCGGTGACGAGCAGTACTTC.

This clonotype has at least ten counts. The V gene is TRBV6-6, the J gene TRBJ1-5, with D tentatively TRBD1 (5 bases). CDR1 is MNHNY and CDR2 is SVGAGI in the germline V gene (reference sequence). The CDR3 contains 16 residues. With 6 bases removed from V and 5 bases from J, the gap between germline ends came to 20 bases. The chain's CDR3 is CASSPGWGREYQPQHF. For the CDR3, the DNA is TGTGCCAGCAGCCCAGGGTGGGGAAGGGAATATCAGCCCCAGCATTTT.

At least ten counts were recorded for this clonotype. The chain carries TRBV6-5 and TRBJ2-1; 8 nucleotides match TRBD2. In germline, CDR1 is MNHEY, CDR2 SVGAGI. The CDR3 loop spans 16 amino acids. V was pared by 8 bases and J by 9 bases, with 18 bases of the junction left unmatched. CDR3 bases: TGTGCCAGCTCCCTGTTGCCGGGAGGGGTTACAAGTGAGCAGTTCTTC. Residues: CASSLLPGGVTSEQFF.

This rearrangement joins TRBV5-6 to TRBJ1-5; D is possibly TRBD1 (5 bases). The CDR3 length is 16 residues. Germline CDR1 is SGHDT and CDR2 is YYEEEE. V was pared by 0 bases and J by 3 bases, with 13 bases between. For the CDR3, the DNA is TGTGCCAGCAGCTTGGGGGGGGGGAGGGTCAATCAGCCCCAGCATTTT. It yields the protein CASSLGGGRVNQPQHF.

With regard to this clonotype: One end of the junction does not line up with germline, which may come from a read error. The chain uses TRBV4-2 and TRBJ1-4, with D perhaps matching TRBD1 (6 bases). This CDR3 is 17 amino acids long. Per germline, CDR1 LGHNA and CDR2 YNFKEQ. The CDR3 is CASSRGLGGDGREKRFF. CDR3 DNA: TGTGCCAGCAGCCGGGGGCTCGGGGGCGACGGGAGGGAAAAACGGTTTTTT.

This clonotype has more than one count but fewer than ten. The rearrangement uses TRBV9 and TRBJ2-1, with 7 bases aligning to TRBD2. The CDR3 extends over 15 amino acids. Germline V CDR1 and CDR2: SGDLS, YYNGEE. The junction had 4 bases not matched to a gene; V was cut back by 0 bases and J by 4 bases. CDR3 bases: TGTGCCAGCAGCGTAGAGGTGGGAGGGTACAATGAGCAGTTCTTC. Translating it yields CASSVEVGGYNEQFF.

This sequence joins TRBV6-6 and TRBJ2-7, with TRBD1 identical over 9 bases. With V trimmed by 0 bases and J by 3 bases, 3 bases remained unmatched. From germline, CDR1 is MNHNY and CDR2 SVGAGI (reference sequence). The CDR3 is made up of 15 amino acids. CDR3 sequence reads: CASSYSRDRDYEQYF. The CDR3, as DNA: TGTGCCAGCAGTTACTCCCGGGACAGGGACTACGAGCAGTACTTC.

The genes are TRBV9 and TRBJ1-1; D ambiguous. CDR3 size: 13 residues. CDR1 SGDLS and CDR2 YYNGEE come from the germline V gene. V gave up 0 bases and J gave up 9 bases, with 12 bases separating them. The CDR3 is CASSVDPPSKAFF. CDR3 bases: TGTGCCAGCAGCGTAGATCCCCCTTCCAAAGCTTTCTTT.

CDR3 nucleotide sequence: TGTGCCAGCAGTTTATCGGCGAACACTGAAGCTTTCTTT. This sequence encodes CASSLSANTEAFF. The rearrangement links TRBV12-3 or TRBV12-4 to TRBJ1-1; no clear D gene. The V end was cut by 2 bases, the J end by 1 base, with 5 bases between. CDR3 length: 13 residues.

This clonotype was seen more than once but under ten times. The chain joins TRBV13 to TRBJ2-1; D is perhaps TRBD2 (6 bases). This CDR3 is 16 amino acids long. Trimming left V 1 base short and J 10 bases short, with 20 bases between. Germline CDR1 reads PRHDT; CDR2 reads FYEKMQ (reference sequence). CDR3 residues: CASSLAIARDGSEQFF. The CDR3 DNA is TGTGCCAGCAGCTTAGCCATCGCGCGGGACGGATCCGAGCAGTTCTTC.

This clonotype was found a few times. V gene TRBV7-9 combines with J gene TRBJ2-1; TRBD2 agrees at 10 bases. Germline CDR1 is SEHNR and CDR2 is FQNEAQ (reference sequence). This CDR3 is built from 15 residues. V shed 8 bases and J 1 base; nucleotides not matched to a gene: 5. CDR3 DNA: TGTGCCAGCGGAAAGCGGGAGGGGTCCTACAATGAGCAGTTCTTC. Translated: CASGKREGSYNEQFF.

In its sample, this clonotype ranks as large (0.1 to 1%). The rearrangement joins TRBV3-1 to TRBJ2-3, with TRBD2 identical over 14 bases. This CDR3 has 21 amino acids. The trim removed 0 bases at V and 0 bases at J, leaving 11 bases unmatched. The germline gives CDR1 LGHDT, CDR2 YNNKEL (reference sequence). In DNA, the CDR3 is TGTGCCAGCAGCCAAGAAGGGACTAGCGGGAGTTTTGGGTCTAGCACAGATACGCAGTATTTT. Protein sequence: CASSQEGTSGSFGSSTDTQYF.

This clonotype was found a few times. This chain uses TRBV20-1 with TRBJ2-7; no definite D call. The V gene's germline CDR1 is DFQATT and CDR2 SNEGSKA (reference sequence). V lost 7 bases and J lost 0, with 13 bases in between. This CDR3 has 13 amino acids. The CDR3 region is CSVGFSNSYEQYF. CDR3 bases: TGCAGTGTAGGGTTTAGCAACTCCTACGAGCAGTACTTC.

This clonotype has at least ten counts. The V gene is TRBV5-6, the J gene TRBJ2-5, with a tentative D call TRBD1 (5 bases). The CDR3 loop spans 13 amino acids. V lost 4 bases, J lost 1 base, and 8 bases lay in between. In germline, CDR1 is SGHDT, CDR2 YYEEEE. The chain's CDR3 is CASSVTAQETQYF. The DNA for the CDR3 is TGTGCCAGCAGCGTGACAGCCCAAGAGACCCAGTACTTC.

The rearrangement uses TRBV3-1 and TRBJ1-2; the D gene is possibly TRBD1 (5 bases). Germline loops: CDR1 LGHDT, CDR2 YNNKEL (reference sequence). The ends were cut back, 6 bases at V and 0 bases at J, with 8 bases in the middle. The CDR3 runs 13 residues. CDR3 sequence reads: CASSSGPNYGYTF. DNA of the CDR3: TGTGCCAGCAGTTCGGGGCCTAACTATGGCTACACCTTC. Looking up the rest from reference TRBV3-1 and TRBJ1-2 gives the full variable domain: DTAVSQTPKYLVTQMGNDKSIKCEQNLGHDTMYWYKQDSKKFLKIMFSYNNKELIINETVPNRFSPKSPDKAHLNLHINSLELGDSAVYFCASSSGPNYGYTFGSGTRLTVV.

This chain connects TRBV5-6 to TRBJ1-1; D is possibly TRBD1 (5 bases). Germline lookup yields CDR1 SGHDT and CDR2 YYEEEE. Trimming took 1 base from V and 0 from J, leaving 10 bases between them. The CDR3 contains 15 residues. CDR3: CASSLPQGLNTEAFF. The DNA for the CDR3 is TGTGCCAGCAGCTTGCCCCAGGGTCTGAACACTGAAGCTTTCTTT.

Only a few counts were recorded for this clonotype. CDR3 region: CASSLVLAGGGHEQYF. The CDR3 DNA follows: TGTGCCAGCAGCTTAGTTTTGGCGGGAGGCGGCCACGAGCAGTACTTC. The chain links TRBV7-2 to TRBJ2-7, with TRBD2 matching 8 bases. Germline V gives CDR1 SGHTA, CDR2 FQGNSA. With 1 base clipped from V and 5 bases from J, the junction kept 10 bases outside the gene matches. This CDR3 is built from 16 residues.

This clonotype turned up a few times. This rearrangement joins TRBV18 to TRBJ2-5; no firm D call. The end of the DNA fits TRBJ2-7 better, so the J call may be wrong. The length of the CDR3 is 13 residues. CDR1 and CDR2 (germline): KGHSH, LQKENI. The CDR3 here is CASSPPTGYEQYF. The CDR3 DNA reads TGTGCCAGCTCACCACCGACGGGTTACGAGCAGTACTTC.